These 30 T cell receptor beta chains were sequenced from one sample in a study of cytomegalovirus exposure and HLA in healthy donors. It was with 60 Vbeta and 13 Jbeta primers that the PCR ran. Method: immunoSEQ multiplex PCR; TCRdb's copy keeps in-frame clones and lacks some. Here the sample spans over 100,000 clones, less than 90% being singletons. The sample consisted of PBMCs. Every receptor here comes from a middle-aged man in good health and CMV-seronegative.

This clone was seen a single time. The chain carries TRBV5-4 and TRBJ1-4, with D maybe TRBD1 (6 bases). This CDR3 has 14 amino acids. Germline values: CDR1 SGHNT, CDR2 YYREEE (reference sequence). Deletions cut 0 bases from V and 8 bases from J, with 11 bases between. CDR3 DNA sequence: TGTGCCAGCAGCTTGGAGTCAGGGGACGAAAAACTGTTTTTT. Translating gives CASSLESGDEKLFF. The full variable domain, its missing parts supplied by reference TRBV5-4 and TRBJ1-4, is ETGVTQSPTHLIKTRGQQVTLRCSSQSGHNTVSWYQQALGQGPQFIFQYYREEENGRGNFPPRFSGLQFPNYSSELNVNALELDDSALYLCASSLESGDEKLFFGSGTQLSVL.

V gene TRBV5-4 combines with J gene TRBJ2-5, with TRBD1 matching over 7 bases. The J call is uncertain, as TRBJ2-7 better fits the DNA end. The CDR3 contains 15 residues. Looked up from germline, CDR1 is SGHNT and CDR2 is YYREEE (reference sequence). The CDR3 spells CASSLELRGPYEQYF. The CDR3 DNA reads TGTGCCAGCAGCTTGGAATTGAGGGGGCCCTACGAGCAGTACTTC.

The J gene is TRBJ1-5, the V gene TRBV6-6; a possible D gene is TRBD1 (6 bases). Germline CDR1 MNHNY, CDR2 SVGAGI (reference sequence). The CDR3 length is 13 residues. V lost 7 bases, J lost 4 bases, and 11 bases lay in between. CDR3 loop: CASTSGTNQPQHF. The CDR3 DNA is TGTGCCAGCACCTCAGGGACAAATCAGCCCCAGCATTTT.

The J gene is TRBJ2-5, the V gene TRBV5-3, with 10 bases identical to TRBD2. TRBV5-3 is flagged as an ORF with uncertain function. The CDR3 runs 15 residues. V shed 0 bases, J shed 5 bases, and the junction held 4 bases outside the gene matches. As DNA, the CDR3 is TGTGCCAGAAGCTTGGTCCCGGGACTAGCGGAGACCCAGTACTTC. Its translation: CARSLVPGLAETQYF.

The chain carries TRBV7-6 and TRBJ2-1; TRBD2 matches 9 bases. V was clipped by 4 bases and J by 6 bases; unmatched bases: 10. Germline V lookup: CDR1 SGHVS, CDR2 FNYEAQ. The CDR3 covers 16 residues. Here the CDR3 DNA reads TGTGCCAGCAGCTACACCGGGACTAGCTCCGGCAATGAGCAGTTCTTC. It translates to CASSYTGTSSGNEQFF.

This clone was counted only a few times. The J gene is TRBJ2-1, the V gene TRBV30; 7 positions match TRBD1. The CDR3 length is 14 residues. Germline loops: CDR1 GTSNPN, CDR2 SVGIG (reference sequence). After removal of 1 base from V and 4 bases from J, the junction contained 4 bases not matched to a gene. CDR3 DNA sequence: TGTGCCTGGAGTGAGGGGGCTGGGTACAATGAGCAGTTCTTC. Amino acid sequence: CAWSEGAGYNEQFF. Full variable domain (missing parts from reference TRBV30 and TRBJ2-1): SQTIHQWPATLVQPVGSPLSLECTVEGTSNPNLYWYRQAAGRGLQLLFYSVGIGQISSEVPQNLSASRPQDRQFILSSKKLLLSDSGFYLCAWSEGAGYNEQFFGPGTRLTVL.

The chain has TRBV6-6 and TRBJ2-5; D perhaps matches TRBD2 (6 bases). V lost 2 bases, J lost 2 bases, and 9 bases lay in between. Germline CDR1 MNHNY, CDR2 SVGAGI (reference sequence). The length of the CDR3 is 14 residues. DNA for the CDR3: TGTGCCAGCAGTTACCCGGGAGAGCAAGAGACCCAGTACTTC. This codes for CASSYPGEQETQYF.

The chain has TRBV4-1 and TRBJ2-3, with 9 nucleotides matching TRBD2. The CDR3 is 18 amino acids. CDR1 is MGHRA, CDR2 YSYEKL, per germline. Germline trimming cut 4 bases from V and 0 bases from J; bases unmatched to any gene: 11. CDR3 in amino acids: CASSREAGGRASTDTQYF. Here the CDR3 DNA reads TGCGCCAGCAGCCGAGAAGCGGGGGGACGGGCTAGCACAGATACGCAGTATTTT.

The chain couples TRBV29-1 to TRBJ2-7, with a weak D call TRBD2 (5 bases). Germline values: CDR1 SQVTM, CDR2 ANQGSEA. V lost 5 bases and J lost 3, with 14 bases in between. The CDR3 length is 13 residues. The CDR3 DNA follows: TGCAGCGTTCTCCTTGACGCGGGCTACGAGCAGTACTTC. It specifies CSVLLDAGYEQYF.

This sequence joins TRBV18 and TRBJ1-1; weak D call: TRBD1 (6 bases). The CDR3 totals 16 residues. V gave up 6 bases and J gave up 1 base, with 18 bases separating them. Germline V gives CDR1 KGHSH, CDR2 LQKENI. CDR3 bases: TGTGCCAGCTCCCCTGCCACAGGGCCCGCGAACACTGAAGCTTTCTTT. This encodes CASSPATGPANTEAFF.

The CDR3 is CASSLVSGSYSTDTQYF. CDR3 nucleotide sequence: TGCGCCAGCAGCTTGGTGTCAGGGTCCTATAGCACAGATACGCAGTATTTT. This chain connects TRBV5-1 to TRBJ2-3, with a possible D match to TRBD1 (5 bases). The germline V gene has CDR1 SGHRS and CDR2 YFSETQ. The germline V and J ends were trimmed by 0 bases and 0 bases, with 14 bases remaining between them. This CDR3 has 17 amino acids.

This clone has just one count. This chain links TRBV7-3 with TRBJ2-2; D unresolved. The germline V gene has CDR1 SGHTA and CDR2 FQGTGA. This CDR3 has 13 residues. Between the trimmed V and J ends, which lost 2 bases and 6 bases, there was a span of 7 bases. CDR3 DNA sequence: TGTGCCAGCAGCTTATTAGAGTCCGGGGAGCTGTTTTTT. Its protein product is CASSLLESGELFF.

This clone has a handful of counts. The genes are TRBV5-1 and TRBJ1-1; D gene uncertain. Germline V gives CDR1 SGHRS, CDR2 YFSETQ. The CDR3 runs to 15 residues. V was shortened by 2 bases and J by 0 bases, with 11 bases between the two germline ends. CDR3 protein: CASSFNYRLNTEAFF. CDR3 sequence (DNA): TGCGCCAGCAGCTTTAATTACAGACTGAACACTGAAGCTTTCTTT.

The chain carries TRBV7-9 and TRBJ1-1; D gene unclear. CDR1 is SEHNR and CDR2 is FQNEAQ in the germline V gene (reference sequence). Trimming stripped 1 base from V and 4 bases from J, with 7 bases between. CDR3 length: 13 amino acids. The CDR3 region has the DNA TGTGCCAGCAGCTTAGAGCACAGCACTGAAGCTTTCTTT. Translating gives CASSLEHSTEAFF.

Written as DNA, the CDR3 is TGTGCCAGCAGCTTAGTAGAGGACAGGTACACTGAAGCTTTCTTT. Residues: CASSLVEDRYTEAFF. This chain joins TRBV7-2 and TRBJ1-1; 7 bases are a match to TRBD1. The V segment lost 1 base and the J segment 3 bases; nucleotides outside the gene matches: 5. The CDR3 has 15 residues. Germline values: CDR1 SGHTA, CDR2 FQGNSA.

This clone was counted once. The chain couples TRBV13 to TRBJ2-1, with TRBD2 identical over 8 bases. The CDR3 sequence is 16 residues long. J gave up 0 bases and V 5 bases, and 6 bases lay outside the gene matches. Looked up from germline, CDR1 is PRHDT and CDR2 is FYEKMQ (reference sequence). The CDR3 sequence: CASSLGRASSYNEQFF. The CDR3 nucleotides are TGTGCCAGCAGCCTCGGGAGGGCTAGCTCCTACAATGAGCAGTTCTTC.

As DNA, the CDR3 is TGTGCCAGCGGCCCCCAGGGGGCCTCCTACGAGCAGTACTTC. Its protein is CASGPQGASYEQYF. The chain has TRBV7-2 and TRBJ2-7; 8 nucleotides agree with TRBD1. Looked up from germline, CDR1 is SGHTA and CDR2 is FQGNSA. V dropped 8 bases and J dropped 0; count of bases not matched to a gene: 6. The CDR3 runs 14 residues. Together with reference TRBV7-2 and TRBJ2-7, the CDR3 gives the full variable domain: GAGVSQSPSNKVTEKGKDVELRCDPISGHTALYWYRQSLGQGLEFLIYFQGNSAPDKSGLPSDRFSAERTGGSVSTLTIQRTQQEDSAVYLCASGPQGASYEQYFGPGTRLTVT.

To note about this clone: One end of the junction varies from germline; a read error may be responsible. The gene calls are TRBV19 and TRBJ1-5; D is ambiguous. The CDR3 spans 14 residues. Germline assignment: CDR1 LNHDA and CDR2 SQIVND (reference sequence). The CDR3 DNA is TGTGCCAGTAGTTTAGACGGATCGGGGCAGCCCCAGCATTTT. The encoded protein is CASSLDGSGQPQHF.

The rearrangement links TRBV2 to TRBJ2-7, with D possibly TRBD1 on 8 matching bases. Deletions cut 7 bases from V and 3 bases from J, with 16 bases between. The CDR3 sequence is 14 residues long. Germline V CDR1 and CDR2: SNHLY, FYNNEI. This CDR3 reads CASTLQGGYYEQYF. CDR3 DNA: TGTGCCAGCACCTTACAGGGGGGGTACTACGAGCAGTACTTC.

CDR3 sequence (DNA): TGTGCCAGCAGTGAGGGACAGGGGGTTTATGGCTACACCTTC. Protein: CASSEGQGVYGYTF. V usage is TRBV2 and J usage is TRBJ1-2; TRBD1 matches 11 bases. The CDR3 spans 14 residues. Per the germline V gene, CDR1 is SNHLY and CDR2 is FYNNEI. The ends lost 3 bases at V and 5 bases at J; junction bases unmatched: 2.

The chain has TRBV7-2 and TRBJ2-5; D remains unclear. Per the germline V gene, CDR1 is SGHTA and CDR2 is FQGNSA. The germline V and J ends were trimmed by 5 bases and 0 bases, with 19 bases remaining between them. CDR3 length equals 17 residues. The CDR3 loop reads CASSPTPEAWYQETQYF. CDR3 DNA: TGTGCCAGCAGCCCGACCCCAGAGGCTTGGTACCAAGAGACCCAGTACTTC.

V and J are TRBV2 and TRBJ2-2, with D maybe TRBD1 (6 bases). This CDR3 spans 15 amino acids. V was pared by 3 bases and J by 4 bases, with 12 bases between. Germline lookup yields CDR1 SNHLY and CDR2 FYNNEI. The DNA for the CDR3 is TGTGCCAGCAGTGAGGGGGCAGGGACCACCGGGGAGCTGTTTTTT. This codes for CASSEGAGTTGELFF.

Here the CDR3 reads CSAIDRAMADTQYF. The CDR3 coding sequence is TGCAGCGCAATTGACAGGGCTATGGCAGATACGCAGTATTTT. The J gene is TRBJ2-3, the V gene TRBV29-1; 7 positions agree with TRBD1. The J segment lost 4 bases and the V segment lost 7 bases, leaving 11 bases of the junction unmatched. CDR3 size: 14 residues. Germline V gene lookup returns CDR1 SQVTM and CDR2 ANQGSEA.

The rearrangement links TRBV28 to TRBJ2-7, with D possibly being TRBD1 (5 bases). Trimming shortened V by 7 bases and J by 2 bases, and 15 bases separated the two germline ends. Per germline, CDR1 MDHEN and CDR2 SYDVKM. The CDR3 length is 14 residues. CDR3 sequence reads: CASNPQGSPYEQYF. DNA of the CDR3: TGTGCCAGCAACCCTCAGGGCTCACCCTACGAGCAGTACTTC.

The chain employs TRBV7-8 and TRBJ2-3, with 16 bases fitting TRBD2. Trimming at V came to 5 bases and at J to 4 bases, leaving 12 bases not matched to a gene. Germline values: CDR1 SGHVS, CDR2 FQNEAQ. CDR3 length: 19 residues. In DNA, the CDR3 is TGTGCCAGCAGCAGGTCTCCGGGACTAGCGGGGGGGCCGCCAGATACGCAGTATTTT. Translation: CASSRSPGLAGGPPDTQYF.

V gene TRBV4-3 combines with J gene TRBJ2-3; a possible D gene is TRBD1 (6 bases). The CDR3 runs 17 residues. CDR1 is LGHNA, CDR2 YSLEER, per germline. Trimming removed 0 bases from V and 2 bases from J, with 15 bases in between. The CDR3 sequence is CASSQDAGGVDTDTQYF. CDR3 nucleotide sequence: TGCGCCAGCAGCCAAGACGCTGGGGGCGTTGACACAGATACGCAGTATTTT.

CDR3 nucleotide sequence: TGCGCCAGCAGCCACGGGACAGAGGAAACCTACGAGCAGTACTTC. This sequence encodes CASSHGTEETYEQYF. The V call is TRBV4-1, the J call TRBJ2-7; TRBD1 matches 7 bases. CDR1 is MGHRA and CDR2 is YSYEKL in the germline V gene. This CDR3 is built from 15 residues. V was clipped by 3 bases and J by 2 bases; unmatched bases: 7.

This clone was observed once. The chain is built from TRBV18 and TRBJ1-1; D is uncertain. There are 13 residues in the CDR3. Germline values: CDR1 KGHSH, CDR2 LQKENI. Trimming stripped 5 bases from V and 1 base from J, with 8 bases between. Here the CDR3 reads CASSNDRNTEAFF. For the CDR3, the DNA is TGTGCCAGCTCAAATGATAGGAACACTGAAGCTTTCTTT.

The V and J genes are TRBV7-6 and TRBJ1-3; D ambiguous. The CDR3 sequence is 14 residues long. V was cut by 5 bases and J by 4 bases, with 12 bases left in between. Germline V lookup: CDR1 SGHVS, CDR2 FNYEAQ. CDR3 in DNA: TGTGCCAGCAGCCCTGGCGGGGTCGGAAACACCATATATTTT. This translates into CASSPGGVGNTIYF.

This chain uses TRBV19 with TRBJ2-6; TRBD1 might be the D (6 bases). CDR3 length: 18 amino acids. V was trimmed by 3 bases and J by 4 bases, leaving 19 bases between them. Per the germline V gene, CDR1 is LNHDA and CDR2 is SQIVND (reference sequence). Written as DNA, the CDR3 is TGTGCCAGTAGTATTACCAGACAGGCTGCAAGGGGGGCCAACGTCCTGACTTTC. Encoded protein: CASSITRQAARGANVLTF. Using reference TRBV19 and TRBJ2-6 for the parts outside the CDR3, the full variable domain is DGGITQSPKYLFRKEGQNVTLSCEQNLNHDAMYWYRQDPGQGLRLIYYSQIVNDFQKGDIAEGYSVSREKKESFPLTVTSAQKNPTAFYLCASSITRQAARGANVLTFGAGSRLTVL.